Following are 14 T cell receptor beta chains from one sample sequenced in a study of brain T cells in children with intractable seizures. Indicated time point: blood from clinic visit 5 months post-surgery; TSC patient then seizure free. Repertoires were generated with immunoSEQ multiplex PCR, while TCRdb's copy carries only in-frame clones and drops some. The data show a few hundred thousand clones, with 93% seen just once and 4.5% to 7% held by the top ten. Sequenced material: peripheral blood, taken 4 to 5 months after surgery. The receptors here all came from a boy under two years old with tuberous sclerosis and intractable seizures.

The genes are TRBV10-3 and TRBJ2-3, with TRBD1 matching 9 bases. This CDR3 is 15 amino acids long. Per germline, CDR1 ENHRY and CDR2 SYGVKD. V gave up 4 bases and J gave up 4 bases; unmatched junction bases: 6. The CDR3: CAISGRTGEADTQYF. In DNA, the CDR3 is TGTGCCATCAGTGGAAGGACAGGGGAGGCAGATACGCAGTATTTT.

Details on this clone: Other DNA sequences in the sample encode the same CDR3. The genes are TRBV7-6 and TRBJ2-1; D is uncertain. The CDR3 runs 15 residues. Per germline, CDR1 SGHVS and CDR2 FNYEAQ. V was trimmed by 1 base and J by 0 bases, leaving 7 bases between them. In nucleotides, the CDR3 is TGTGCCAGCAGCTTAGGCGTGAGCTCCTACAATGAGCAGTTCTTC. Translation: CASSLGVSSYNEQFF.

The chain uses TRBV5-8 and TRBJ1-2; no clear D. Germline CDR1 SGHTS, CDR2 YDEGEE. The CDR3 is 12 residues long. Trimming stripped 0 bases from V and 2 bases from J, with 2 bases between. The CDR3 spells CASSLGNYGYTF. CDR3 DNA sequence: TGTGCCAGCAGCTTGGGAAACTATGGCTACACCTTC.

The J gene is TRBJ2-7, the V gene TRBV11-3; TRBD2 agrees at 7 bases. Germline assignment: CDR1 SGHNT and CDR2 YENEEA. With V trimmed by 1 base and J by 4 bases, 4 bases remained unmatched. The CDR3 totals 14 residues. CDR3 nucleotides: TGTGCCAGCAGCTTAGGCGGGAGTGTGTACGAGCAGTACTTC. It codes for CASSLGGSVYEQYF.

The gene calls are TRBV28 and TRBJ2-7; 11 positions agree with TRBD2. The length of the CDR3 is 19 residues. J gave up 0 bases and V 2 bases, and 12 bases lay outside the gene matches. CDR1 and CDR2 (germline): MDHEN, SYDVKM. In DNA form, the CDR3 reads TGTGCCAGCAGTTTACTTTTAATGACGACTAGCGGGGCCTCCTACGAGCAGTACTTC. This encodes CASSLLLMTTSGASYEQYF.

This rearrangement joins TRBV7-9 to TRBJ1-2; perhaps TRBD1 as D (5 bases). Germline CDR1 and CDR2: SEHNR and FQNEAQ (reference sequence). The CDR3 is 14 amino acids. V lost 1 base and J 2 bases, leaving 8 bases between the germline ends. The chain's CDR3 is CASSLGSGNYGYTF. The CDR3 nucleotides are TGTGCCAGCAGCTTAGGTTCAGGGAACTATGGCTACACCTTC.

This rearrangement joins TRBV24-1 to TRBJ1-5; TRBD1 matches at 9 bases. The CDR3 runs to 19 residues. CDR1 is KGHDR, CDR2 SFDVKD, per germline. J was trimmed by 1 base and V by 2 bases; bases with no gene match: 11. CDR3 amino acids: CATSDSKRDRASSNQPQHF. The CDR3 region has the DNA TGTGCCACCAGTGATTCCAAACGGGACAGGGCTTCGAGCAATCAGCCCCAGCATTTT.

DNA of the CDR3: TGCAGTGCTAGTAGGGTGGACAGGGCTAGTTCCTATAATTCACCCCTCCACTTT. It is translated as CSASRVDRASSYNSPLHF. The chain uses TRBV20-1 and TRBJ1-6; 8 positions match TRBD1. The CDR3 has 18 residues. Germline V lookup: CDR1 DFQATT, CDR2 SNEGSKA (reference sequence). Trimming cost V 3 bases and J 1 base; bases outside gene matches: 11.

The rearrangement uses TRBV12-1 and TRBJ1-2. TRBV12-1 is reported as a pseudogene. The CDR3 extends over 13 amino acids. The CDR3 sequence is CASSLPGANGYTF. DNA of the CDR3: TGTGCCAGCAGCCTCCCCGGGGCGAATGGCTACACCTTC.

This clone was detected only once. V gene TRBV3-1 (or the pseudogene TRBV3-2) combines with J gene TRBJ1-4; 8 bases match TRBD1. The CDR3 extends over 17 amino acids. V was clipped by 0 bases and J by 6 bases; unmatched bases: 9. Germline CDR1 and CDR2: LGHDT and YNNKEL (reference sequence). DNA of the CDR3: TGTGCCAGCAGCCAAGATCCGGCAGGGGGCCTAGATGAAAAACTGTTTTTT. Encoded protein: CASSQDPAGGLDEKLFF.

CDR3 amino acids: CASSSWTGVETQYF. The CDR3 DNA reads TGTGCCAGCAGCTCCTGGACAGGGGTGGAGACCCAGTACTTC. J is TRBJ2-5 and V is TRBV11-1, with TRBD1 matching 9 bases. With 4 bases clipped from V and 5 bases from J, the junction kept 5 bases outside the gene matches. Germline V gives CDR1 SGHAT, CDR2 FQDESV (reference sequence). The length of the CDR3 is 14 residues.

The rearrangement joins TRBV7-2 to TRBJ2-3; D might be TRBD2 (6 bases). In germline, CDR1 is SGHTA, CDR2 FQGNSA. There are 15 residues in the CDR3. Deletions cut 2 bases from V and 1 base from J, with 10 bases between. The DNA for the CDR3 is TGTGCCAGCAGCTTATGGGTAGCGGGCACAGATACGCAGTATTTT. As protein: CASSLWVAGTDTQYF.

The V gene is TRBV7-8, the J gene TRBJ1-2; 7 nucleotides line up with TRBD1. The V gene end was trimmed by 3 bases and the J gene end by 2 bases; junction bases not matched to a gene: 3. Per germline, CDR1 SGHVS and CDR2 FQNEAQ. The CDR3 sequence is 14 residues long. DNA for the CDR3: TGTGCCAGCAGCTTCTCAGGGGGGAACTATGGCTACACCTTC. Amino acid sequence: CASSFSGGNYGYTF.

This chain links TRBV13 with TRBJ1-1; no reliable D call. This CDR3 contains 12 residues. V lost 5 bases and J 6 bases, leaving 10 bases between the germline ends. CDR1 and CDR2 (germline): PRHDT, FYEKMQ (reference sequence). The CDR3 spells CASSVGRSEAFF. CDR3 DNA: TGTGCCAGCAGCGTTGGACGGTCTGAAGCTTTCTTT.